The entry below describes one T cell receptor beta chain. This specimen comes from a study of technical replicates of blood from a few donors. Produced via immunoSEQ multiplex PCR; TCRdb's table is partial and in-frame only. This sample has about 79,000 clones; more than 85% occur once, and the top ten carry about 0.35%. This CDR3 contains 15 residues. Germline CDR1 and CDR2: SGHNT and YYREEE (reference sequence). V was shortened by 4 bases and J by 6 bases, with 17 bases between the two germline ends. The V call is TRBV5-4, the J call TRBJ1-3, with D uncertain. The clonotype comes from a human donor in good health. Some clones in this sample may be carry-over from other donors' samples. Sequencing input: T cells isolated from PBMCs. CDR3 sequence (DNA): TGTGCCAGCAGCCTCAGCCTTGGAGTCCAAAACACCATATATTTT. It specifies CASSLSLGVQNTIYF.